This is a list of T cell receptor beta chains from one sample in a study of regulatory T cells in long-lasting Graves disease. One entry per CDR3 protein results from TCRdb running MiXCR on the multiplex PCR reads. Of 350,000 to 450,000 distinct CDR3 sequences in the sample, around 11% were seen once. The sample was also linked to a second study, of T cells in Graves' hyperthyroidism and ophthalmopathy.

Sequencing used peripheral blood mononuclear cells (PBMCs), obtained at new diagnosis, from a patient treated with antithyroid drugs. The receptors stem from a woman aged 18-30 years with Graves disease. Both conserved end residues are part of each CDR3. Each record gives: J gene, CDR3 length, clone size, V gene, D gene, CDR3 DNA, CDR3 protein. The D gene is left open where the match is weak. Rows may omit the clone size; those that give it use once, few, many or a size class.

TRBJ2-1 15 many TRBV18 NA TGTGCCAGCTCACCATGGCAACTTCCCGGGAATGAGCAGTTCTTC CASSPWQLPGNEQFF
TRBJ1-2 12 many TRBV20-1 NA TGCAGTGCTCGGGTGGTGAGGGAAGGCTACACCTTC CSARVVREGYTF
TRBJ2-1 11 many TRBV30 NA TGTGCCTGGAGTGTCGGCGTTGAGCAGTTCTTC CAWSVGVEQFF
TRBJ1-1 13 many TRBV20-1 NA TGCAGTGCCCTTGACCCTCCCCGGGCTGAAGCTTTCTTT CSALDPPRAEAFF
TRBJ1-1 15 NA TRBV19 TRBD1 TGTGCCAGTAGTACTCTTCCGGGACAGGGAAAGAGAGCTTTCTTT CASSTLPGQGKRAFF
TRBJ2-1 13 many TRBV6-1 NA TGTGCCAGCACCGGGAGTTCCGTCAATGAGCAGTTCTTC CASTGSSVNEQFF
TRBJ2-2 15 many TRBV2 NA TGTGCCAGCAGTGATGACCGGGGGAGCACCGGGGAGCTGTTTTTT CASSDDRGSTGELFF
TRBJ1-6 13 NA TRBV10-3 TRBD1 TGTGCCAACAAACAGGGGGCGGATTCACCCCTCCACTTT CANKQGADSPLHF
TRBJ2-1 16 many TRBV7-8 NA TGTGCCAGCAGCTTAGAACCCTCCTTAGCTTTCGATGAGCAGTTCTTC CASSLEPSLAFDEQFF
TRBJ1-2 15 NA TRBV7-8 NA TGTGCCAGCATCCGGGGTGGAAGGGCTAACTATGGCTACACCTTC CASIRGGRANYGYTF
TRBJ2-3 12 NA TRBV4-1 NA TGCGCCAGCAGCCAAGTTGAAGATACGCAGTATTTT CASSQVEDTQYF
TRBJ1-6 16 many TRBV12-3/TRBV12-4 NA TGTGCCAGTGTAAGAGGAGCGGATTTCTATAATTCACCCCTCCACTTT CASVRGADFYNSPLHF
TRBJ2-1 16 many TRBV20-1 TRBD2 TGCAGTGCTAGACTTTTAGGGAGGGCCTCCTACAATGAGCAGTTCTTC CSARLLGRASYNEQFF
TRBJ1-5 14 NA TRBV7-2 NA TGTGCCATCAGTGAGTCCCGGGAAGGCCAGCCCCAGCATTTT CAISESREGQPQHF
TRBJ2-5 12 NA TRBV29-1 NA TGCAGCGTTGATGGGGGCCAAGAGACCCAGTACTTC CSVDGGQETQYF
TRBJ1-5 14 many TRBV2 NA TGTGCCAGCAGTGAGGGAGGGGGGGGACAGCCCCAGCATTTT CASSEGGGGQPQHF
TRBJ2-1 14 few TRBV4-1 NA TGCGCCAGCAGCCACCCGAGCAGGGTAACTGAGCAGTTCTTC CASSHPSRVTEQFF
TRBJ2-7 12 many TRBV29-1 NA TGCAGCGTTGAAGATGGGACCTACGAGCAGTACTTC CSVEDGTYEQYF